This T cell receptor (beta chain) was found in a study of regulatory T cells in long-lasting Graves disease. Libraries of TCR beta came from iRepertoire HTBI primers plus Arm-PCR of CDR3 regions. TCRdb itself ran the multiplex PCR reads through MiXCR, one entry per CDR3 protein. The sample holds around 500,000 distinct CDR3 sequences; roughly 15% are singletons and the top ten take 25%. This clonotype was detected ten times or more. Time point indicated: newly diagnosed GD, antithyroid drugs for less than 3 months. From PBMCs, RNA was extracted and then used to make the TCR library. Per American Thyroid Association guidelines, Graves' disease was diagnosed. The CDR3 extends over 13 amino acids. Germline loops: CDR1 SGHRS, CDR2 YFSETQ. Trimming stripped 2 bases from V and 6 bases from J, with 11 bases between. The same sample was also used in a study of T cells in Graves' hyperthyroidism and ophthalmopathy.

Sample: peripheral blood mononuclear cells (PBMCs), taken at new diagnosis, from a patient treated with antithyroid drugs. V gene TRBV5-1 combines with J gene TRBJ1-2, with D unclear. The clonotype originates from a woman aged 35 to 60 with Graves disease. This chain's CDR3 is CASSFSPSNGYTF. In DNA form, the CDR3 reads TGCGCCAGCAGCTTCAGTCCAAGCAATGGCTACACCTTC.